This T cell receptor beta chain was retrieved from a study of blood T cell repertoires in COVID-19. Sequencing was performed with immunoSEQ multiplex PCR; in TCRdb, only in-frame clones are kept and a portion is missing. Of roughly 150,000 clones in the sample, more than 60% are singletons; the top ten hold about 8.3%. The source of this sequence is a man in his sixties with acute or convalescent COVID-19. Sequencing was done on a sample of peripheral blood.

The CDR3 bases are TGTGCCAGCGAAACTAGCGGGGGGGCGGATACGCAGTATTTT. Translated, it gives CASETSGGADTQYF. The J gene is TRBJ2-3, the V gene TRBV7-2; 13 bases line up with TRBD2. The CDR3 totals 14 residues. V shed 8 bases, J shed 6 bases, and the junction held 5 bases outside the gene matches. Germline V CDR1 and CDR2: SGHTA, FQGNSA. The whole variable domain, remainder taken from reference TRBV7-2 and TRBJ2-3, is GAGVSQSPSNKVTEKGKDVELRCDPISGHTALYWYRQSLGQGLEFLIYFQGNSAPDKSGLPSDRFSAERTGGSVSTLTIQRTQQEDSAVYLCASETSGGADTQYFGPGTRLTVL.